These 18 T cell receptor beta chains were sequenced from one sample in a study of T cells in women clearing cervical HPV infection. Sequencing used immunoSEQ multiplex PCR; TCRdb keeps in-frame clones, though not all of them. This table lists tens of thousands of clones. The sequenced sample was blood buffy coat. All receptors come from a woman aged 18 to 75 with a cervical HPV16 infection that either progressed to CIN3+ or cleared (not recorded which).

With regard to this clone: The CDR3 is cut off 3 residues early in the read; its end comes from the germline J gene. This chain uses TRBV2 with TRBJ1-2; D is uncertain. This CDR3 comprises 12 residues. Germline assignment: CDR1 SNHLY and CDR2 FYNNEI. The sequenced CDR3 bases are TGTGCCAGCAGTCGACATGAGGGCGGC. It encodes CASSRHEGG. The whole CDR3 reads CASSRHEGGYTF.

Comment on this clone: The read ends 3 residues shy of where the CDR3 ends; the end is completed using the germline J gene. J is TRBJ2-1 and V is TRBV19; 10 bases align to TRBD2. This CDR3 spans 15 amino acids. CDR1 is LNHDA and CDR2 is SQIVND in the germline V gene (reference sequence). With V trimmed by 1 base and J by 7 bases, 4 bases remained unmatched. The CDR3 bases that were read are TGTGCCAGTAGTATAGTTGAAGCGGGGGGGAATGAG. It specifies CASSIVEAGGNE. The full CDR3 is CASSIVEAGGNEQFF.

Considering frequency, this clone is medium-sized. The read comes to an end 3 residues before the CDR3 does, leaving the germline J gene to fill in the end. The chain joins TRBV7-9 to TRBJ2-5; TRBD2 aligns across 7 bases. Per germline, CDR1 SEHNR and CDR2 FQNEAQ (reference sequence). V lost 5 bases, J lost 5 bases, and 8 bases stayed unmatched. The CDR3 has 14 residues. CDR3 protein: CASSPGLGGETQYF. CDR3 DNA, as far as it was read: TGTGCCAGCAGCCCAGGACTAGGCGGGGAGACC.

In the case of this clone: The read falls 3 residues short of the CDR3 end, and the missing part is taken from the germline J gene. The V gene is TRBV20-1, the J gene TRBJ2-7; TRBD2 aligns across 8 bases. The CDR3 loop spans 14 amino acids. The germline gives CDR1 DFQATT, CDR2 SNEGSKA (reference sequence). The J segment lost 3 bases and the V segment lost 0 bases, leaving 4 bases of the junction unmatched. CDR3 protein: CSARDPGGNYEQYF. CDR3 DNA, as far as it was read: TGCAGTGCTAGAGATCCGGGGGGGAACTACGAG.

Details on this clone: The read stops 3 residues short of the end of the CDR3; the missing end is completed from the germline J gene. This chain links TRBV5-1 with TRBJ1-2; 8 bases agree with TRBD1. The CDR3 covers 15 residues. Trimming at V came to 2 bases and at J to 3 bases, leaving 6 bases not matched to a gene. Germline lookup yields CDR1 SGHRS and CDR2 YFSETQ. The CDR3 region is CASSFGQGSHYGYTF. The CDR3 DNA, read in part, is TGCGCCAGCAGCTTTGGACAGGGTTCCCACTATGGC.

On this clone: The observed sequence ends 3 residues before the CDR3 terminus, with the missing tail filled in from the germline J gene. This sequence joins TRBV2 and TRBJ1-1, with D perhaps matching TRBD1 (5 bases). Trimming removed 7 bases from V and 6 bases from J, with 12 bases in between. This CDR3 contains 12 residues. Germline CDR1 SNHLY, CDR2 FYNNEI. CDR3 DNA, as far as it was read: TGTGCCAGCAATGGCAGGGCTCCTGAA. It specifies CASNGRAPE. Given in full, the CDR3 is CASNGRAPEAFF.

Concerning this clone: The read ends 3 residues shy of where the CDR3 ends; the end is completed using the germline J gene. This rearrangement joins TRBV18 to TRBJ1-2; unclear D gene. CDR1 is KGHSH, CDR2 LQKENI, per germline. This CDR3 is 14 amino acids long. The sequenced CDR3 bases are TGTGCCAGCTCACCACCGAGCAACACAGATACC. This encodes CASSPPSNTDT. The entire CDR3 protein reads CASSPPSNTDTYTF.

A remark on this clone: The read terminates 3 residues ahead of where the CDR3 ends, so the germline J gene completes it. The chain carries TRBV2 and TRBJ1-2; 10 bases align to TRBD1. Germline CDR1 is SNHLY and CDR2 is FYNNEI. The CDR3 runs to 13 residues. The CDR3 protein is CASRWTGGNGYTF. Incomplete CDR3 DNA: TGTGCCAGCAGATGGACAGGGGGGAACGGC.

Note on this clone: The read ends 3 residues shy of where the CDR3 ends; the end is completed using the germline J gene. The chain couples TRBV19 to TRBJ2-5, with 7 positions matching TRBD1. J lost 4 bases, V lost 5 bases, and 1 base had no gene match. Germline CDR1 and CDR2: LNHDA and SQIVND (reference sequence). CDR3 length equals 12 residues. CDR3 residues: CASSHRGETQYF. The part of the CDR3 DNA that was read is TGTGCCAGTAGTCACAGGGGAGAGACC.

As for this clone: The CDR3 end lies 3 residues beyond the end of the read and is filled in from the germline J gene. The V and J genes are TRBV30 and TRBJ2-7, with a tentative D call TRBD2 (6 bases). Trimming stripped 3 bases from V and 0 bases from J, with 12 bases between. The CDR3 runs to 14 residues. The germline CDR1 and CDR2 sequences are GTSNPN and SVGIG (reference sequence). The CDR3 DNA, read in part, is TGTGCCTGGAGGCGGGACTCCAGCTCCTACGAG. Encoded protein: CAWRRDSSSYE. The entire CDR3 protein reads CAWRRDSSSYEQYF.

A remark on this clone: The CDR3 extends 3 residues past the end of the read, so its final part is completed from the germline J gene. The rearrangement joins TRBV5-6 to TRBJ1-2; D is uncertain. Germline CDR1 and CDR2: SGHDT and YYEEEE. The CDR3 is 11 residues long. V gave up 3 bases and J gave up 6 bases, with 6 bases separating them. The CDR3 bases that were read are TGTGCCAGCAGCTACTCCCATGGC. It specifies CASSYSHG. The complete CDR3 sequence is CASSYSHGYTF.

Of note for this clone: The sequenced fragment ends 3 residues before the CDR3 boundary, so the rest is inferred from the germline J gene. This chain joins TRBV19 and TRBJ1-2; 7 positions agree with TRBD1. V was clipped by 6 bases and J by 1 base; unmatched bases: 8. CDR3 length: 15 residues. Per the germline V gene, CDR1 is LNHDA and CDR2 is SQIVND (reference sequence). CDR3 DNA, as far as it was read: TGTGCCAGTAGAACCCCCCGGGACAGTAACTATGGC. This codes for CASRTPRDSNYG. The entire CDR3 sequence reads CASRTPRDSNYGYTF.

Concerning this clone itself: The read terminates 3 residues ahead of where the CDR3 ends, so the germline J gene completes it. The genes are TRBV20-1 and TRBJ1-5; TRBD1 might be the D (5 bases). Germline V lookup: CDR1 DFQATT, CDR2 SNEGSKA (reference sequence). The CDR3 is 14 amino acids. V was trimmed by 3 bases and J by 3 bases, leaving 12 bases between them. CDR3 region: CSASKRGINQPQHF. Partial CDR3 DNA: TGCAGTGCTAGTAAGCGGGGGATCAATCAGCCC.

Remarks on this clone: The read ends 3 residues early relative to the CDR3; the germline J gene fills the gap. This rearrangement joins TRBV9 to TRBJ2-2; 10 bases align to TRBD1. V was clipped by 4 bases and J by 3 bases; unmatched bases: 6. Germline assignment: CDR1 SGDLS and CDR2 YYNGEE. The CDR3 is made up of 16 amino acids. CDR3 DNA (partial): TGTGCCAGCAGCCCTTGGACAGGGGGTCACACCGGGGAG. This translates into CASSPWTGGHTGE. Given in full, the CDR3 is CASSPWTGGHTGELFF.

The covered CDR3 bases are TGTGCCAGCAGCCCCGGGGGTCCACTCCACAATGAG. It translates to CASSPGGPLHNE. The full CDR3 protein reads CASSPGGPLHNEQFF. The chain couples TRBV4-2 to TRBJ2-1, with D possibly matching TRBD2 (6 bases). The read ends 3 residues shy of where the CDR3 ends; the end is completed using the germline J gene. Germline V CDR1 and CDR2: LGHNA, YNFKEQ. This CDR3 is built from 15 residues. Trimming took 4 bases from V and 5 from J, leaving 15 bases between them.

Worth noting for this clone: Read data end 3 residues before the CDR3 end; the end is taken from the germline J gene. The V and J genes are TRBV12-3 or TRBV12-4 and TRBJ1-2, with D perhaps matching TRBD1 (5 bases). V dropped 5 bases and J dropped 4 bases, with 14 bases sitting between them. The CDR3 is made up of 14 amino acids. Partial CDR3 DNA: TGTGCCAGCAGTATAAGCGGGACCTTCTATGGC. It specifies CASSISGTFYG. The CDR3, in full, reads CASSISGTFYGYTF.

About this clone itself: The read falls 3 residues short of the CDR3 end, and the missing part is taken from the germline J gene. The rearrangement links TRBV24-1 to TRBJ2-3, with 7 bases that match TRBD1. Germline V lookup: CDR1 KGHDR, CDR2 SFDVKD. The CDR3 covers 12 residues. CDR3 residues: CATSANRGAQYF. The covered CDR3 bases are TGTGCCACCAGTGCCAACAGGGGTGCG.

Comments on this clone: The read is 3 residues too short to cover the CDR3 end, so that end is filled in from the germline J gene. This chain links TRBV27 with TRBJ2-1; D possibly corresponds to TRBD2 (6 bases). V was cut by 2 bases and J by 1 base, with 6 bases left in between. Germline CDR1 MNHEY, CDR2 SMNVEV (reference sequence). CDR3 length: 14 residues. The CDR3 bases that were read are TGTGCCAGCAGTTTAAGCGGGTCCTACAATGAG. Its translation: CASSLSGSYNE. From start to end, the CDR3 is CASSLSGSYNEQFF.